Described below is a single T cell receptor (beta chain) sequence and its context. Time point here: blood at routine non-recurrence follow-up after resection. Unsorted tumor, nontumor lung tissue or cryopreserved PBMC supplied the whole RNA. The data are from a study of spatial heterogeneity in lung cancer. In the study overall: Donors were roughly 72 untreated early-stage non-small cell lung cancer patients. Available follow-up PBMC samples, collected a median of about 2 years post-resection, were sequenced.

Every molecule of TCR cDNA had its own unique molecular identifier. TCRdb passed the 5' RACE reads through MiXCR, listing each CDR3 protein once. This sample has about 52,000 distinct CDR3 sequences, with about 7.4% found just once. Germline-derived CDR1 and CDR2 are MNHEY and SMNVEV (reference sequence). V was shortened by 5 bases and J by 2 bases, with 9 bases between the two germline ends. This CDR3 is 13 amino acids long. This specimen consisted of PBMCs, obtained at follow-up. The receptor comes from a female donor with early-stage non-small cell lung cancer. J is TRBJ2-5 and V is TRBV27, with D unresolved. CDR3 sequence: CASSAVIQETQYF. CDR3 nucleotide sequence: TGTGCCAGCAGTGCTGTCATTCAAGAGACCCAGTACTTC.